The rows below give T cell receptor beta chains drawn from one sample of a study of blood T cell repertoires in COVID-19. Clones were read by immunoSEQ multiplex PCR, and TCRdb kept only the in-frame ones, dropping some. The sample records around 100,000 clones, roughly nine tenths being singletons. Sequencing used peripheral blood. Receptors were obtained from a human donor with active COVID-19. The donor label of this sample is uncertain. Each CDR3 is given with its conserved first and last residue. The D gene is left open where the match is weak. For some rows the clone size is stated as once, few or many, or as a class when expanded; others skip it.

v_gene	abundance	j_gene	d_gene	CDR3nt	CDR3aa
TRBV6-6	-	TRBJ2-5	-	TGTGCCAGCAGTCCCCGGGAGACCCAGTACTTC	CASSPRETQYF
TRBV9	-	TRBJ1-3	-	TGTGCCAGCAGCGGTGGTACTTCTGGAAACACCATATATTTT	CASSGGTSGNTIYF
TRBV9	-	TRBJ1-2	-	TGTGCCAGCAGCGTAGACGGGGGGGATGGCTACACCTTC	CASSVDGGDGYTF
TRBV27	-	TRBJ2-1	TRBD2	TGTGCCAGCAGTTTAGGGGGACTAGCTGAGCAGTTCTTC	CASSLGGLAEQFF
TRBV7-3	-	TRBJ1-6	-	TGTGCCAGCAGCTTAAGGGGCAATTCACCCCTCCACTTT	CASSLRGNSPLHF
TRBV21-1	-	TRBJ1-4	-	TGTGCCAGCAGACAAAGGACAGGTGGGCTCCGTGAAAAACTGTTTTTT	CASRQRTGGLREKLFF
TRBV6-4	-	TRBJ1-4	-	TGTGCCAGCAGTGACGATGGACATCCGGGAGGGAAACTGTTTTTT	CASSDDGHPGGKLFF
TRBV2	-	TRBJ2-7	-	TGTGCCAGCAGTGAAGGAAGGAGAAGCTCCTACGAGCAGTACTTC	CASSEGRRSSYEQYF
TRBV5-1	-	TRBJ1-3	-	TGCGCCAGCAGCCGACTGGTTGCAGGGGCTGGAAACACCATATATTTT	CASSRLVAGAGNTIYF
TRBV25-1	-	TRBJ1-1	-	TGTGCCAGCAGTGAATGGGGAGTGAACACTGAAGCTTTCTTT	CASSEWGVNTEAFF
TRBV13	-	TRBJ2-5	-	TGTGCCAGCAGCTTAGGCCTGTCGGGATACCAAGAGACCCAGTACTTC	CASSLGLSGYQETQYF
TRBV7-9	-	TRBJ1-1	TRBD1	TGTGCCAGCAGCTCCGCCGGGACAGGTAGGACTGAAGCTTTCTTT	CASSSAGTGRTEAFF
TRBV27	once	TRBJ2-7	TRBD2	TGTGCCAGCAGCTTAAGCGGGGGGCTTCCCTACGAGCAGTACTTC	CASSLSGGLPYEQYF
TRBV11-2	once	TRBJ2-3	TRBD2	TGTGCCAGCAGCTTAGACCCGGGGGCGGGAGGTACGCAGTATTTT	CASSLDPGAGGTQYF
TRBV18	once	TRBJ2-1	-	TGTGCCAGCTCAGGGGCATATGAGCAGTTCTTC	CASSGAYEQFF
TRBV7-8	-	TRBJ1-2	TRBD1	TGTGCCAGCAGCCAAGCCCGTGCCGGGACAGGGGGAGCCTACTATGGCTACACCTTC	CASSQARAGTGGAYYGYTF
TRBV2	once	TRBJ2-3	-	TGTGCCCCTACTAGGGGGGGGCCGACAGATACGCAGTATTTT	CAPTRGGPTDTQYF
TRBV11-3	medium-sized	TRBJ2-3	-	TGTGCCAGCAGCTTAGGGATAGGGAGAACGACAGATACGCAGTATTTT	CASSLGIGRTTDTQYF
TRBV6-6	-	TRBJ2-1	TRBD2	TGTGCCAGCAGCCAGACTAGCGGGATCTACAATGAGCAGTTCTTC	CASSQTSGIYNEQFF
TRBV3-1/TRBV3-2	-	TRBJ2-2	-	TGTGCCAGCAGCCCTAGGACACCGAACACCGGGGAGCTGTTTTTT	CASSPRTPNTGELFF
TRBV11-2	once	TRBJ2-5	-	TGTGCCAGCAGCTTAGATCTCGGGGGTCCAGAGACCCAGTACTTC	CASSLDLGGPETQYF
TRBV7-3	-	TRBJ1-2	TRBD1	TGTGCCAGCAGCTCGACAGGGGTTGATTATGGCTACACCTTC	CASSSTGVDYGYTF
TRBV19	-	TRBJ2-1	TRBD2	TGTGCCAGTAGCACCTCGAAGCTAGCGGGGATCCCGTATGAGCAGTTCTTC	CASSTSKLAGIPYEQFF
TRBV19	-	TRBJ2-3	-	TGTGCCAGTAGTGTTAGGGGAGATACGCAGTATTTT	CASSVRGDTQYF
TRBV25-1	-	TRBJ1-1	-	TGTGCCAGCAGTGCCGGACTCCCAGTCGGTGAAGCTTTCTTT	CASSAGLPVGEAFF
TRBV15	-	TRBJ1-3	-	TGTGCCACCAGCAGAGTATTCTCTGGAAACACCATATATTTT	CATSRVFSGNTIYF
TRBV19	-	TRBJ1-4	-	TGTGCCACAATGGGGCTTCGCGATACCGGAACTGAAAAACTGTTTTTT	CATMGLRDTGTEKLFF
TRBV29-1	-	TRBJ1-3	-	TGCAGCGTTGAGTCAGACTCTGGAAACACCATATATTTT	CSVESDSGNTIYF
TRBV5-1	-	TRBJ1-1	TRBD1	TGCGCCAGCAGCTTCAGACAGGGTTGGATGAACACTGAAGCTTTCTTT	CASSFRQGWMNTEAFF
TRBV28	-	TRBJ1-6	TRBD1	TGTGCCAGCAGTTTAAGGGACAGGGGACCCAATTCACCCCTCCACTTT	CASSLRDRGPNSPLHF
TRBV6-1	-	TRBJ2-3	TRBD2	TGTGCCAGCAGTGGTGCGACTAGCGGGGACTTCACAGATACGCAGTATTTT	CASSGATSGDFTDTQYF
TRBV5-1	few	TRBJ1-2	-	TGCGCCAGCAGCTTGGCAGTTAGCGGCAGGGTAAATGGCTACACCTTC	CASSLAVSGRVNGYTF
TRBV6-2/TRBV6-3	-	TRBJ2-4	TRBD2	TGTGCCAGCAGTTACCAAGGACTAGCGGGGGGGAACATTCAGTACTTC	CASSYQGLAGGNIQYF
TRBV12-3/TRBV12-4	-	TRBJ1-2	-	TGTGCCAGCAGCCGGGACACGATCTATGGCTACACCTTC	CASSRDTIYGYTF
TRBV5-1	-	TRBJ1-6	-	TGCGCCAGCAGCTTAGACAGTTCAGGTGGTGATTTTGGTTCACCCCTCCACTTT	CASSLDSSGGDFGSPLHF
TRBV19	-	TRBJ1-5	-	TGTGCCAGTAGTGTGGTTCGGGGAGACAGGCATACTAGTCAGCCCCAGCATTTT	CASSVVRGDRHTSQPQHF
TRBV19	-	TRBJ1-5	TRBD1	TGTGCCACCTCGCGATTTGGACAGGAGGATTGGAATCAGCCCCAGCATTTT	CATSRFGQEDWNQPQHF
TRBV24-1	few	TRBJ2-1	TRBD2	TGTGCCACCAGTTCTAGCGGGGTGGGTAATGAGCAGTTCTTC	CATSSSGVGNEQFF
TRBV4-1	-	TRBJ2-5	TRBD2	TGCGCCAGCAGCCAAGAGGTAGCGGGGGGGCAAGCCTCGGAGACCCAGTACTTC	CASSQEVAGGQASETQYF
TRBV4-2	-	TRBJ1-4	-	TGTGCCAGCAGCCAAGGAGTTAGGTCCGGGACTAATGAAAAACTGTTTTTT	CASSQGVRSGTNEKLFF
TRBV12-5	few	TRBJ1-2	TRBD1	TGTGCTAGTGGTTTCCTTTCCCCGGGACAGCCAAAAAACTATGGCTACACCTTC	CASGFLSPGQPKNYGYTF
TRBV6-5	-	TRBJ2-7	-	TGTGCCAGCACCCAGGGGCGGGGGATCTACGAGCAGTACTTC	CASTQGRGIYEQYF
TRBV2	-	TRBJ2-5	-	TGTGCCAGCAGTAGGTTTGGTTCGGGACTTGGCGGAGAGACCCAGTACTTC	CASSRFGSGLGGETQYF
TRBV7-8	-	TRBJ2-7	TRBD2	TGTGCCAGCAGCTTATACGGCGGGGGCTCCTACGAGCAGTACTTC	CASSLYGGGSYEQYF
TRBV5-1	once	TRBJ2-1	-	TGCGCCAGCAGCTTGTACCGGGGGTATGACTCCTACAATGAGCAGTTCTTC	CASSLYRGYDSYNEQFF
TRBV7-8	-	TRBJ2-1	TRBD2	TGTGCCAGCAGCTTTGGCGGGGGGGCCTACAATGAGCAGTTCTTC	CASSFGGGAYNEQFF
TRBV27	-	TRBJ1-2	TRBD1	TGTGCCAGCAGTTTATCAGGACAGGCCCTCTATGGCTACACCTTC	CASSLSGQALYGYTF
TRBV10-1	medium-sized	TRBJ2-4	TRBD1	TGCGCCAGCAGTGACCAGAGACAGGGAGAAAACATTCAGTACTTC	CASSDQRQGENIQYF
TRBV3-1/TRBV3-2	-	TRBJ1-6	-	TGTGCCAGCAGCGAGGGCGGGTATAATTCACCCCTCCACTTT	CASSEGGYNSPLHF